These 31 T cell receptor beta chains share one sample of origin, sequenced in a study of post-analysis software for immune sequencing data. Study-level points and caveats: Several TRBV segments occurring more often in patients than controls included TRBV5-6, TRBV5-1 and TRBV20-1.

These receptors have no identified antigens. Incorporated into the TCR beta cDNA libraries were unique molecular identifiers, which served to reduce PCR and sequencing biases. TCRdb analysed the PCR reads with MiXCR anew, one entry per CDR3 protein. The repertoire holds approximately 630,000 distinct CDR3 sequences, with around 64% as singletons. Sequencing used blood. Receptor source: a girl aged 2 to 10 with multiple sclerosis.

This clonotype was counted between two and nine times. The V gene is TRBV29-1, the J gene TRBJ1-2; TRBD1 agrees at 7 bases. This CDR3 is built from 12 residues. After removal of 5 bases from V and 5 bases from J, the junction contained 5 bases not matched to a gene. The germline CDR1 and CDR2 sequences are SQVTM and ANQGSEA. This CDR3 reads CSVTGASYGYTF. In DNA form, the CDR3 reads TGCAGCGTTACAGGGGCCTCATATGGCTACACCTTC.

The chain combines TRBV15 with TRBJ2-7; TRBD1 aligns across 8 bases. The V and J ends lost 2 bases and 2 bases, in that order; junction bases with no gene match: 5. The germline V gene encodes CDR1 LNHNV and CDR2 YYDKDF (reference sequence). CDR3 size: 15 residues. As DNA, the CDR3 is TGTGCCACCAGCAGACCGGGACAGGTTACCTACGAGCAGTACTTC. This sequence encodes CATSRPGQVTYEQYF.

This clonotype was found a few times. The chain recombines TRBV18 with TRBJ2-5; maybe TRBD1 (5 bases). V lost 5 bases to trimming and J lost 2 bases, with 12 bases between them. This CDR3 has 14 amino acids. Germline loops: CDR1 KGHSH, CDR2 LQKENI. DNA for the CDR3: TGTGCCAGCTCAAGGGGATCGGTTCAAGAGACCCAGTACTTC. Translating gives CASSRGSVQETQYF. The full variable domain, its missing parts supplied by reference TRBV18 and TRBJ2-5, is NAGVMQNPRHLVRRRGQEARLRCSPMKGHSHVYWYRQLPEEGLKFMVYLQKENIIDESGMPKERFSAEFPKEGPSILRIQQVVRGDSAAYFCASSRGSVQETQYFGPGTRLLVL.

This clonotype has a handful of counts. This chain uses TRBV12-3 or TRBV12-4 with TRBJ2-7; D might be TRBD1 (5 bases). The V end was cut by 5 bases, the J end by 2 bases, with 16 bases between. This CDR3 contains 15 residues. The DNA for the CDR3 is TGTGCCAGCAGTACCACCGGACATCGAGCCTACGAGCAGTACTTC. This sequence encodes CASSTTGHRAYEQYF.

This clonotype was observed a handful of times. This rearrangement joins TRBV20-1 to TRBJ2-3; maybe TRBD2 (6 bases). Germline CDR1 and CDR2: DFQATT and SNEGSKA (reference sequence). V lost 6 bases and J 1 base, leaving 17 bases between the germline ends. The CDR3 is 15 amino acids. This chain's CDR3 is CSAILGRDRTDTQYF. The CDR3 bases are TGCAGTGCAATCTTAGGGCGGGACCGCACAGATACGCAGTATTTT.

J is TRBJ2-3 and V is TRBV20-1, with TRBD2 identical over 16 bases. The CDR3 length is 17 residues. The V segment lost 5 bases and the J segment 9 bases; nucleotides outside the gene matches: 14. Germline lookup yields CDR1 DFQATT and CDR2 SNEGSKA (reference sequence). The CDR3, as DNA: TGCAGTGCTCCGGCCCCCGGGACTAGCGGGGGGGCAGTGACGCAGTATTTT. It codes for CSAPAPGTSGGAVTQYF.

The rearrangement uses TRBV7-2 and TRBJ2-7; D ambiguous. This CDR3 is 14 amino acids long. Trimming cost V 1 base and J 5 bases, with 12 bases left between them. Per germline, CDR1 SGHTA and CDR2 FQGNSA. The CDR3 DNA reads as TGTGCCAGCAGCTTAGGGCGAGTGATCCACGAGCAGTACTTC. It specifies CASSLGRVIHEQYF.

This rearrangement joins TRBV20-1 to TRBJ1-5; 7 positions agree with TRBD1. Germline CDR1 DFQATT, CDR2 SNEGSKA (reference sequence). CDR3 length: 18 amino acids. After removal of 1 base from V and 2 bases from J, the junction contained 14 bases not matched to a gene. CDR3 nucleotide sequence: TGCAGTGCTAGAGGGGGAGGGGGCGTTTTGCGGGGCAATCAGCCCCAGCATTTT. It codes for CSARGGGGVLRGNQPQHF.

V gene TRBV7-6 combines with J gene TRBJ2-7; 10 bases agree with TRBD2. This CDR3 has 15 amino acids. Per germline, CDR1 SGHVS and CDR2 FNYEAQ. V dropped 4 bases and J dropped 3; count of bases not matched to a gene: 6. The CDR3 DNA follows: TGTGCCAGCAGCTCGGCACCTAGCGGGGGCTACGAGCAGTACTTC. Translated, it gives CASSSAPSGGYEQYF.

The chain links TRBV6-5 to TRBJ2-3; 7 nucleotides match TRBD2. V shed 6 bases, J shed 10 bases, and the junction held 16 bases outside the gene matches. The CDR3 is made up of 15 amino acids. Per germline, CDR1 MNHEY and CDR2 SVGAGI. The CDR3, as DNA: TGTGCCAGCAGACAAAAAGCGGGGATTCGACTCCCGCAGTATTTT. Protein product: CASRQKAGIRLPQYF.

The chain links TRBV20-1 to TRBJ2-5, with 7 bases fitting TRBD2. CDR3 length: 14 amino acids. V shed 0 bases and J 2 bases; nucleotides not matched to a gene: 3. Germline V gives CDR1 DFQATT, CDR2 SNEGSKA (reference sequence). For the CDR3, the DNA is TGCAGTGCTAGAGACTGGACTAGTCAAGAGACCCAGTACTTC. Its translation: CSARDWTSQETQYF.

This clonotype has a handful of counts. The CDR3 nucleotides read TGTGCCTGGGGTCCTGAGGATGGCTACACCTTC. It encodes CAWGPEDGYTF. This chain links TRBV30 with TRBJ1-2; D unresolved. V was cut by 5 bases and J by 6 bases, with 10 bases left in between. CDR1 is GTSNPN, CDR2 SVGIG, per germline (reference sequence). The CDR3 runs 11 residues. Full variable domain (remainder filled in from reference TRBV30 and TRBJ1-2): SQTIHQWPATLVQPVGSPLSLECTVEGTSNPNLYWYRQAAGRGLQLLFYSVGIGQISSEVPQNLSASRPQDRQFILSSKKLLLSDSGFYLCAWGPEDGYTFGSGTRLTVV.

In its sample, this clonotype was seen a few times. The rearrangement links TRBV29-1 to TRBJ2-5; tentative D call: TRBD1 (5 bases). This CDR3 spans 14 amino acids. Trimming stripped 7 bases from V and 5 bases from J, with 20 bases between. Germline V gene sequence: CDR1 SQVTM, CDR2 ANQGSEA. The CDR3 DNA follows: TGCAGCGCCAACGCCCAGGGAATGGCGGAGACCCAGTACTTC. This gives the protein CSANAQGMAETQYF.

This clonotype was found once. The CDR3, as DNA: TGTGCCAGCAGTTCCCGACTAGCGGGTACATACGAGCAGTACTTC. This translates into CASSSRLAGTYEQYF. The chain carries TRBV12-3 or TRBV12-4 and TRBJ2-7; the match to TRBD2 covers 10 bases. The trim removed 4 bases at V and 4 bases at J, leaving 7 bases unmatched. The CDR3 is 15 amino acids.

The V call is TRBV4-2, the J call TRBJ2-5, with 9 bases aligning to TRBD2. This CDR3 has 17 residues. The V gene's germline CDR1 is LGHNA and CDR2 YNFKEQ. V gave up 0 bases and J gave up 1 base; unmatched junction bases: 6. DNA of the CDR3: TGTGCCAGCAGCCAAGACCCAGCGGGGGGACTCCAAGAGACCCAGTACTTC. Its protein is CASSQDPAGGLQETQYF.

The chain is built from TRBV14 and TRBJ2-7; 8 positions agree with TRBD2. Germline V gene lookup returns CDR1 SGHDN and CDR2 FVKESK. The V segment lost 4 bases and the J segment 4 bases; nucleotides outside the gene matches: 12. This CDR3 is built from 16 residues. The CDR3 nucleotides are TGTGCCAGCAGCCGGTTAGCGGGGACGGACACGTACGAGCAGTACTTC. Its translation is CASSRLAGTDTYEQYF.

In this sample, this clonotype turned up once. This chain links TRBV6-5 with TRBJ2-4; the D call may be TRBD1 or TRBD2 (6 bases each). Gene TRBJ2-7 matches the end of the DNA better, so the J call may be wrong. CDR1 MNHEY and CDR2 SVGAGI come from the germline V gene. The CDR3 is 13 residues long. The CDR3 loop is CASSRGATYEQYF. CDR3 in DNA: TGTGCCAGCAGTAGGGGGGCTACCTACGAGCAGTACTTC.

V gene TRBV7-9 combines with J gene TRBJ2-7; 11 bases match TRBD2. This CDR3 has 16 amino acids. V trimming: 5 bases; J trimming: 2 bases; junction bases outside the gene matches: 8. In germline, CDR1 is SEHNR, CDR2 FQNEAQ (reference sequence). CDR3 nucleotide sequence: TGTGCCAGCAGCCCGGGGACTAGCGGAATCACCTACGAGCAGTACTTC. Translation: CASSPGTSGITYEQYF.

This clonotype was found a few times. The rearrangement uses TRBV5-1 and TRBJ2-5; D uncertain. The CDR3 contains 12 residues. V was shortened by 3 bases and J by 2 bases, with 5 bases between the two germline ends. Germline V gene lookup returns CDR1 SGHRS and CDR2 YFSETQ. CDR3 protein: CASSYMQETQYF. In DNA, the CDR3 is TGCGCCAGCAGCTATATGCAAGAGACCCAGTACTTC. The entire variable domain, with the rest obtained from reference TRBV5-1 and TRBJ2-5, is as follows: KAGVTQTPRYLIKTRGQQVTLSCSPISGHRSVSWYQQTPGQGLQFLFEYFSETQRNKGNFPGRFSGRQFSNSRSEMNVSTLELGDSALYLCASSYMQETQYFGPGTRLLVL.

In its sample, this clonotype was seen a few times. The V call is TRBV20-1, the J call TRBJ2-1, with 13 bases matching TRBD2. V gave up 5 bases and J gave up 8 bases; unmatched junction bases: 9. This CDR3 is built from 15 residues. Germline V gene lookup returns CDR1 DFQATT and CDR2 SNEGSKA (reference sequence). The CDR3 reads CSAQIRLAGGYEQFF. For the CDR3, the DNA is TGCAGTGCTCAAATAAGACTAGCGGGAGGCTATGAGCAGTTCTTC.

Here the CDR3 reads CASSNRVNQPQHF. Written as DNA, the CDR3 is TGTGCCAGCAGTAACAGGGTAAATCAGCCCCAGCATTTT. The chain has TRBV6-2 or TRBV6-3 and TRBJ1-5; a weak D match, TRBD1 (6 bases). The CDR3 spans 13 residues. Deletions cut 5 bases from V and 4 bases from J, with 9 bases between. Germline CDR1 reads MNHEY; CDR2 reads SVGEGT.

V usage is TRBV7-9 and J usage is TRBJ1-5; possible D gene TRBD1, 6 bases. V lost 4 bases and J 3 bases, leaving 19 bases between the germline ends. There are 17 residues in the CDR3. CDR1 and CDR2 (germline): SEHNR, FQNEAQ (reference sequence). The CDR3 sequence: CASSSTQGLRDNQPQHF. CDR3 nucleotides: TGTGCCAGCAGCTCCACACAGGGTCTTAGGGACAATCAGCCCCAGCATTTT.

The chain recombines TRBV20-1 with TRBJ2-5; 9 bases map to TRBD2. Germline trimming cut 4 bases from V and 9 bases from J; bases unmatched to any gene: 12. The CDR3 consists of 14 residues. The germline gives CDR1 DFQATT, CDR2 SNEGSKA (reference sequence). CDR3 sequence reads: CSATPIAGVSAQYF. CDR3 sequence (DNA): TGCAGTGCTACTCCCATAGCGGGAGTAAGTGCCCAGTACTTC.

This clonotype has more than one count but fewer than ten. The CDR3 DNA follows: TGCAGCGCCCGGGACAGGGATGGCCCTAACTATGGCTACACCTTC. The encoded protein is CSARDRDGPNYGYTF. The chain is built from TRBV29-1 and TRBJ1-2, with 9 bases aligning to TRBD1. The trim removed 7 bases at V and 0 bases at J, leaving 9 bases unmatched. From germline, CDR1 is SQVTM and CDR2 ANQGSEA. This CDR3 spans 15 amino acids.

This rearrangement joins TRBV20-1 to TRBJ2-3, with 9 bases lining up with TRBD1. Germline loops: CDR1 DFQATT, CDR2 SNEGSKA (reference sequence). The CDR3 sequence is 15 residues long. Trimming cost V 6 bases and J 8 bases; bases outside gene matches: 15. CDR3 residues: CSALRAGTGSGTQYF. As DNA, the CDR3 is TGCAGTGCATTACGCGCCGGGACAGGGTCCGGTACGCAGTATTTT.

The chain is built from TRBV2 and TRBJ2-7; no firm D call. The CDR3 loop spans 13 amino acids. Trimming left V 8 bases short and J 0 bases short, with 11 bases between. Germline V lookup: CDR1 SNHLY, CDR2 FYNNEI. The CDR3 DNA sequence: TGTGCCAGCGGGCCCCCGGGCTCCTACGAGCAGTACTTC. Translated, it gives CASGPPGSYEQYF.

This chain links TRBV7-2 with TRBJ1-4; D might be TRBD1 (5 bases). The V gene's germline CDR1 is SGHTA and CDR2 FQGNSA. The CDR3 runs 16 residues. V lost 3 bases to trimming and J lost 0 bases, with 11 bases between them. The CDR3 sequence is CASSFSRVATNEKLFF. The CDR3 region has the DNA TGTGCCAGCAGCTTCTCCAGGGTTGCAACTAATGAAAAACTGTTTTTT.

CDR3 amino acids: CASRSWTYNEQFF. In DNA form, the CDR3 reads TGTGCCAGCCGTTCGTGGACCTACAATGAGCAGTTCTTC. This rearrangement joins TRBV7-2 to TRBJ2-1; D unclear. The V gene's germline CDR1 is SGHTA and CDR2 FQGNSA. Trimming pared 8 bases from V and 2 bases from J, leaving 10 bases between. The CDR3 has 13 amino acids.

The rearrangement links TRBV6-1 to TRBJ1-1; D ambiguous. Trimming pared 4 bases from V and 0 bases from J, leaving 9 bases between. The germline CDR1 and CDR2 sequences are MNHNS and SASEGT. The CDR3 runs 14 residues. Here the CDR3 reads CASSGQKMNTEAFF. The CDR3 nucleotides read TGTGCCAGCAGTGGCCAAAAAATGAACACTGAAGCTTTCTTT.

The chain uses TRBV27 and TRBJ2-1; D is possibly TRBD1 or TRBD2 (5 bases each). Trimming removed 6 bases at V and 8 bases at J, with 14 bases between. Germline values: CDR1 MNHEY, CDR2 SMNVEV (reference sequence). This CDR3 region has 13 residues. The CDR3 reads CASRGLQGYEQFF. CDR3 nucleotides: TGTGCCAGCAGAGGACTCCAGGGCTATGAGCAGTTCTTC.

This chain links TRBV5-6 with TRBJ1-1, with no clear D. V was clipped by 0 bases and J by 1 base, with 10 bases between them. The CDR3 runs 15 residues. Germline loops: CDR1 SGHDT, CDR2 YYEEEE. The CDR3 nucleotides are TGTGCCAGCAGCTTGGTCCGTCTAGGGAACACTGAAGCTTTCTTT. This encodes CASSLVRLGNTEAFF.